A selection of T cell receptor beta chains follows, all from one sample in a study of response to subunit inactivated influenza vaccine. A single record per CDR3 protein comes from TCRdb applying MiXCR to the RT-PCR reads. In the table there are a few hundred thousand distinct CDR3 sequences, about a tenth of which are singletons. The material sequenced was PBMCs from blood, taken around seven weeks after vaccination. The receptors were gathered from a man aged 50-59 years who received an inactivated influenza vaccine. Both conserved end residues are trimmed from each CDR3.

J gene	V gene	CDR3 protein
TRBJ1-5	TRBV6-1	ASESGVQPQH
TRBJ2-5	TRBV5-1	ASSSRGSGYQETQY
TRBJ2-5	TRBV5-1	ASSLSFGESETQY
TRBJ1-3	TRBV20-1	SASLRNTIY
TRBJ2-7	TRBV28	ASSLSPGQGEQY
TRBJ2-5	TRBV4-3	ASSQTGRETQY
TRBJ1-1	TRBV7-9	AVPGTGHTEAF
TRBJ2-3	TRBV24-1	ATSEGSFLPDTQY
TRBJ2-3	TRBV15	ATSTDLLAGGSTDTQY
TRBJ1-2	TRBV28	ASSSPGSINYGYT
TRBJ2-5	TRBV7-2	ASSWGRETQY
TRBJ2-3	TRBV11-2	ASSPRDRVTPSTDTQY
TRBJ2-1	TRBV5-5	ASILASLGNEQF
TRBJ2-1	TRBV6-4	ASSESGFSHNEQF
TRBJ2-5	TRBV7-8	ASRPDREETQY
TRBJ2-1	TRBV28	ASPTAGEGPWDEQF
TRBJ2-3	TRBV27	ASSFGGKDTQY
TRBJ1-2	TRBV20-1	SARANDGYT
TRBJ2-5	TRBV12-3/TRBV12-4	ASSLSGLAGVTETQY
TRBJ1-2	TRBV3-1	ASSQAAGGTNYGYT
TRBJ1-5	TRBV28	ASTEDRGENQPQH
TRBJ2-5	TRBV6-5	ASSYGGGQKETQY
TRBJ2-5	TRBV12-3/TRBV12-4	AITVFRSGSGETQY
TRBJ2-5	TRBV6-1	ASSEARQGRQETQY
TRBJ2-3	TRBV7-9	ASTQLGPDTQY
TRBJ2-7	TRBV21-1	ASSKSGMTGPKEQY
TRBJ2-1	TRBV11-2	ASSLGPQYEQF